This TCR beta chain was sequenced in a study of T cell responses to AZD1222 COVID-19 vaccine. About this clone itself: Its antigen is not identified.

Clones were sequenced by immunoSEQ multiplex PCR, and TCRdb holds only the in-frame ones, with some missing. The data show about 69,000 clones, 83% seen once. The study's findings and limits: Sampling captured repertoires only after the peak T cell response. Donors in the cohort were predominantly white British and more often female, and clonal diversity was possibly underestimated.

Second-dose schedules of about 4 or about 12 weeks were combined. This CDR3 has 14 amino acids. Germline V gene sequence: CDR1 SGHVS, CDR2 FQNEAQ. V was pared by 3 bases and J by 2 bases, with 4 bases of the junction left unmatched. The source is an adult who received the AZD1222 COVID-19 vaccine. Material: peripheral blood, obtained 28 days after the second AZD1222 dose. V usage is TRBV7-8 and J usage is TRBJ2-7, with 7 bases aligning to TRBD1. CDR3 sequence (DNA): TGTGCCAGCAGCTTGAGACAGGGCGCCTACGAGCAGTACTTC. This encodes CASSLRQGAYEQYF.